This T cell receptor beta chain was captured by sequencing in a study of cytomegalovirus exposure and HLA in healthy donors. The primer mix had 60 Vbeta and 13 Jbeta primers. Sequencing used immunoSEQ multiplex PCR; TCRdb keeps in-frame clones, though not all of them. The sample consists of 120,000 to 150,000 clones, 76% of them appearing once. Looked up from germline, CDR1 is SQVTM and CDR2 is ANQGSEA. V lost 4 bases to trimming and J lost 7 bases, with 23 bases between them. There are 15 residues in the CDR3. About this clone: Its antigen is undetermined.

Study results and limitations: According to the study, 180 or so TCR beta chains were cytomegalovirus-associated. Some public TCRs appeared in many individuals, while most sequences were rare. According to an earlier analysis, most TCR beta V segments yielded productive rearrangements about 87% or about 30% of the time. Relative to equally common others, HLA-associated TCR beta chains showed greater clonal expansion in a later analysis.

The receptor's source is a middle-aged woman in good health and CMV-seronegative. The genes are TRBV29-1 and TRBJ2-7; a weak D match, TRBD2 (6 bases). The sequenced sample consisted of PBMCs. This CDR3 is CSVGHLGGLSSEQYF. In nucleotides, the CDR3 is TGCAGCGTTGGCCACCTGGGGGGTCTCTCTTCGGAGCAGTACTTC.